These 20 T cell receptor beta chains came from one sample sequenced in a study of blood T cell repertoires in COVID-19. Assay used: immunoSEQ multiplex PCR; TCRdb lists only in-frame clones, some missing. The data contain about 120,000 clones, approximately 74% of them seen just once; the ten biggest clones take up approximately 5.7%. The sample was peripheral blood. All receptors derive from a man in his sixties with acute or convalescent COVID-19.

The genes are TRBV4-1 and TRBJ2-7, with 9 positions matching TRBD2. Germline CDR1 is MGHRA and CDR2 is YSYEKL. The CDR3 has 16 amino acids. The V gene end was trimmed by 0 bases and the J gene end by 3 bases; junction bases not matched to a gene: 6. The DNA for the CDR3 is TGCGCCAGCAGCCAAGAGACGATAGCGGGGGACTACGAGCAGTACTTC. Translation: CASSQETIAGDYEQYF.

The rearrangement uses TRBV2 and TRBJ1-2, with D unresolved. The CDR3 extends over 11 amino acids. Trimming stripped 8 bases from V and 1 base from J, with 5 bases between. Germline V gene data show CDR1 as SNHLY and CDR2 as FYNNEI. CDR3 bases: TGTGCCAGCGAGATTAACTATGGCTACACCTTC. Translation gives CASEINYGYTF. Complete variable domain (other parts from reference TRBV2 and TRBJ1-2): EPEVTQTPSHQVTQMGQEVILRCVPISNHLYFYWYRQILGQKVEFLVSFYNNEISEKSEIFDDQFSVERPDGSNFTLKIRSTKLEDSAMYFCASEINYGYTFGSGTRLTVV.

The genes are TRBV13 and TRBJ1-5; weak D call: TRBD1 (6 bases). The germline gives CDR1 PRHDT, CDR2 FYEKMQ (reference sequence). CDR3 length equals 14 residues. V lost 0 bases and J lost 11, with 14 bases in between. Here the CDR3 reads CASSLGQGQTTQHF. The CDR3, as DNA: TGTGCCAGCAGCTTAGGCCAGGGACAAACAACCCAGCATTTT.

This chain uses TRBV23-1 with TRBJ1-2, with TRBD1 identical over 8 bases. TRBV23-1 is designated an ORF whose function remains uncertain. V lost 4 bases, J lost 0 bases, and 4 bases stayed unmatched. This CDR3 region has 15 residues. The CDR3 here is CASSRRDRTNYGYTF. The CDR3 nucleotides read TGCGCCAGCAGTCGCCGGGACAGGACTAACTATGGCTACACCTTC.

Here the CDR3 DNA reads TGTGCCAGCAGTAGTAGACAGGACAATGAGCAGTTCTTC. This sequence encodes CASSSRQDNEQFF. The chain uses TRBV2 and TRBJ2-1; a weak D match, TRBD1 (6 bases). The V and J ends lost 5 bases and 5 bases respectively, with 10 bases between them. The germline gives CDR1 SNHLY, CDR2 FYNNEI. The CDR3 is 13 amino acids.

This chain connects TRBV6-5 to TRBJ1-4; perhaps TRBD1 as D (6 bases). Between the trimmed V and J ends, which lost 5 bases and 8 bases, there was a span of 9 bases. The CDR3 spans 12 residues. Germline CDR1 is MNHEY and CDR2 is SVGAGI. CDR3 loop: CASSNDREKLFF. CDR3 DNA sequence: TGTGCCAGCAGTAACGACAGGGAAAAACTGTTTTTT.

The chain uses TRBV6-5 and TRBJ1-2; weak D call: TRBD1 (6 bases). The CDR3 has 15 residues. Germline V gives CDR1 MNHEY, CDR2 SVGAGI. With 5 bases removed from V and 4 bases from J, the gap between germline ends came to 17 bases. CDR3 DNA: TGTGCCAGCAGTCTTCTGGGGGCCTCCTCCTATGGCTACACCTTC. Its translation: CASSLLGASSYGYTF.

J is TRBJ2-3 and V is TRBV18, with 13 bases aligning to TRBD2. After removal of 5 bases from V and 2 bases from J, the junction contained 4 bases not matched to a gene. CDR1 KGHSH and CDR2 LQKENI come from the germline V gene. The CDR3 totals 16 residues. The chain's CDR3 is CASSTGLAGDTDTQYF. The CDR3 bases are TGTGCCAGCTCAACTGGACTAGCGGGGGACACAGATACGCAGTATTTT.

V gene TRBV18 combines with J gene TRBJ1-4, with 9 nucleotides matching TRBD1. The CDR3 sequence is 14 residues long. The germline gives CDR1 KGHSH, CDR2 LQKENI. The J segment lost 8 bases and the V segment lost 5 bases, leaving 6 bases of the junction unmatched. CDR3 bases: TGTGCCAGCTCAACCGGGACAGGGACCGAAAAACTGTTTTTT. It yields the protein CASSTGTGTEKLFF.

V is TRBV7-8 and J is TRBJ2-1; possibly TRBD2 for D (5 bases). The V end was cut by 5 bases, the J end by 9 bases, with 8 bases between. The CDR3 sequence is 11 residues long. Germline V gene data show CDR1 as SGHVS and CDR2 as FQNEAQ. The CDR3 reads CASSPLGEQFF. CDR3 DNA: TGTGCCAGCAGCCCACTAGGTGAGCAGTTCTTC. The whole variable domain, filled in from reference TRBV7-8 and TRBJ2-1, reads GAGVSQSPRYKVAKRGQDVALRCDPISGHVSLFWYQQALGQGPEFLTYFQNEAQLDKSGLPSDRFFAERPEGSVSTLKIQRTQQEDSAVYLCASSPLGEQFFGPGTRLTVL.

CDR3 protein: CASSVAGGPNEQFF. CDR3 sequence (DNA): TGTGCCAGCAGCGTAGCGGGGGGGCCCAATGAGCAGTTCTTC. The chain couples TRBV7-3 to TRBJ2-1; 11 nucleotides agree with TRBD2. The CDR3 is 14 residues long. V was pared by 5 bases and J by 6 bases, with 3 bases of the junction left unmatched. Germline assignment: CDR1 SGHTA and CDR2 FQGTGA.

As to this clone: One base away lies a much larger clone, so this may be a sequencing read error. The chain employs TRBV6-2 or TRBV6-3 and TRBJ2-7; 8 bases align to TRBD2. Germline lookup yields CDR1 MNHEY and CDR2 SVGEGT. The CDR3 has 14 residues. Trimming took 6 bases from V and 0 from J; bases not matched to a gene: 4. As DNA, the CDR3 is TGTGCCAGCAGCGTAGCGGGGAGCTCCTACGAGCAGTACTTC. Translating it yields CASSVAGSSYEQYF.

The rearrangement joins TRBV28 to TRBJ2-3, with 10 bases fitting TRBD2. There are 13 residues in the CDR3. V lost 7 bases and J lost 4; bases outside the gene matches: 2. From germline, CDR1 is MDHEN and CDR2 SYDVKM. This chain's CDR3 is CASTSGGADTQYF. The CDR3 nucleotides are TGTGCCAGCACTAGCGGGGGAGCAGATACGCAGTATTTT.

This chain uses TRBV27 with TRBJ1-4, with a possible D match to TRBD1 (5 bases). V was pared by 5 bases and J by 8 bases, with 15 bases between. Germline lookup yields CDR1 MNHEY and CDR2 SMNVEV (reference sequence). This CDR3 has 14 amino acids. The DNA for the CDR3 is TGTGCCAGCAGTACTCCAGGGTACGGGGAAAAACTGTTTTTT. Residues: CASSTPGYGEKLFF.

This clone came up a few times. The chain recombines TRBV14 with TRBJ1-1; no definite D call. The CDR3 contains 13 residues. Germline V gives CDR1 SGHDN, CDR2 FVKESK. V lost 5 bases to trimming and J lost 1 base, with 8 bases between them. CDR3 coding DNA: TGTGCCAGCAGCAGACACCAGAACACTGAAGCTTTCTTT. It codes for CASSRHQNTEAFF. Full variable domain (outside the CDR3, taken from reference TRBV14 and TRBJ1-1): EAGVTQFPSHSVIEKGQTVTLRCDPISGHDNLYWYRRVMGKEIKFLLHFVKESKQDESGMPNNRFLAERTGGTYSTLKVQPAELEDSGVYFCASSRHQNTEAFFGQGTRLTVV.

CDR3 region: CASSPGTPYNEQFF. The CDR3 DNA sequence: TGTGCCAGCAGCCCCGGGACTCCCTACAATGAGCAGTTCTTC. V and J are TRBV9 and TRBJ2-1; a weak D match, TRBD2 (6 bases). V was clipped by 4 bases and J by 2 bases, with 10 bases between them. CDR3 length equals 14 residues. Germline V gives CDR1 SGDLS, CDR2 YYNGEE. The entire variable domain, with the rest obtained from reference TRBV9 and TRBJ2-1, is as follows: DSGVTQTPKHLITATGQRVTLRCSPRSGDLSVYWYQQSLDQGLQFLIQYYNGEERAKGNILERFSAQQFPDLHSELNLSSLELGDSALYFCASSPGTPYNEQFFGPGTRLTVL.

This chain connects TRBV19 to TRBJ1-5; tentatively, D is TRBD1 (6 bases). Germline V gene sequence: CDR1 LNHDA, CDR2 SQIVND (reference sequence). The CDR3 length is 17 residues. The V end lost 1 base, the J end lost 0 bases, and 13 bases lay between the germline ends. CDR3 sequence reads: CASSIGRRGASNQPQHF. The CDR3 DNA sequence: TGTGCCAGTAGTATAGGCCGCAGGGGCGCTAGCAATCAGCCCCAGCATTTT.

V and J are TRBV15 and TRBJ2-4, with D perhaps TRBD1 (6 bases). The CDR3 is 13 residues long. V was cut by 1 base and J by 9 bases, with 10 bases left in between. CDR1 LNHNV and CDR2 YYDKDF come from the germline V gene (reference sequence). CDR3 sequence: CATSRVQGRIQYF. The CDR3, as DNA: TGTGCCACCAGCAGAGTGCAGGGGCGCATTCAGTACTTC.

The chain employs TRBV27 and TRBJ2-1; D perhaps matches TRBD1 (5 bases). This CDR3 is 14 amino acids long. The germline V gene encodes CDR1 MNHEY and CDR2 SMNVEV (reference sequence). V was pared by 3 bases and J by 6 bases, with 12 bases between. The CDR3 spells CASSFRQGGNEQFF. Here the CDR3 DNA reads TGTGCCAGCAGTTTCCGGCAGGGCGGCAATGAGCAGTTCTTC.

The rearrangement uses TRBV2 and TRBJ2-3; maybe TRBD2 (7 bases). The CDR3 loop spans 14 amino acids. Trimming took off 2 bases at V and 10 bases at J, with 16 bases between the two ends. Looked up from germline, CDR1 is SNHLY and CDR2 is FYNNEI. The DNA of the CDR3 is TGTGCCAGCAGTGAAACGCAAGGAGGGGGGGCGCAGTATTTT. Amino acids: CASSETQGGGAQYF.